A single sample is the source of the 14 T cell receptor beta chains below, sequenced in a study of OX40 agonist ivuxolimab in advanced cancers. Here immunoSEQ multiplex PCR was the method, and the copy in TCRdb shows in-frame clones only, minus some. This sample carries 35,000 to 50,000 clones, around nine tenths of them seen once, and the ten largest clones take approximately 13%. Sequenced material: CD4+ or CD8+ T cells sorted from blood, taken in a trial of the OX40 agonist ivuxolimab. The receptors come from an adult with an advanced solid tumor such as melanoma, head and neck, liver or kidney cancer.

This chain links TRBV27 with TRBJ2-7; perhaps TRBD1 as D (6 bases). With 5 bases removed from V and 4 bases from J, the gap between germline ends came to 12 bases. CDR3 size: 13 residues. CDR1 MNHEY and CDR2 SMNVEV come from the germline V gene (reference sequence). In nucleotides, the CDR3 is TGTGCCAGCAGTCCGACAGGTACTTACGAGCAGTACTTC. The encoded protein is CASSPTGTYEQYF.

The J gene is TRBJ2-5, the V gene TRBV11-2; D is perhaps TRBD2 (5 bases). The CDR3 contains 15 residues. Trimming left V 4 bases short and J 2 bases short, with 14 bases between. Germline values: CDR1 SGHAT, CDR2 FQNNGV. This CDR3 is CASSSFSEGQETQYF. Written as DNA, the CDR3 is TGTGCCAGCAGCTCCTTTAGCGAAGGTCAAGAGACCCAGTACTTC.

The rearrangement links TRBV7-6 to TRBJ1-2; D perhaps matches TRBD1 (6 bases). This CDR3 has 14 amino acids. Germline V gene sequence: CDR1 SGHVS, CDR2 FNYEAQ. V lost 4 bases to trimming and J lost 6 bases, with 15 bases between them. This chain's CDR3 is CASSSPGESHGYTF. The CDR3 coding sequence is TGTGCCAGCAGCTCCCCAGGGGAGTCGCATGGCTACACCTTC.

The chain combines TRBV5-1 with TRBJ2-7, with D possibly being TRBD1 or TRBD2 (8 bases each). The V end was cut by 4 bases, the J end by 3 bases, with 17 bases between. The CDR3 is made up of 15 amino acids. From germline, CDR1 is SGHRS and CDR2 YFSETQ. The CDR3 reads CASSPDRAGGYEQYF. In nucleotides, the CDR3 is TGCGCCAGCAGCCCGGACAGGGCGGGAGGCTACGAGCAGTACTTC.

The V and J genes are TRBV6-5 and TRBJ2-7, with 8 positions matching TRBD1. V shed 2 bases, J shed 6 bases, and the junction held 9 bases outside the gene matches. The CDR3 length is 15 residues. Germline CDR1 MNHEY, CDR2 SVGAGI. As DNA, the CDR3 is TGTGCCAGCAGTTACCCCGGACAGGGTATTGCCGAGCAGTACTTC. This sequence encodes CASSYPGQGIAEQYF.

The table lists this clone with a count of one. The V and J genes are TRBV15 and TRBJ2-7; perhaps D is TRBD1 or TRBD2 (5 bases each). This CDR3 region has 15 residues. The V gene lost 0 bases and the J gene lost 2 bases, with 11 bases spanning the gap. The V gene's germline CDR1 is LNHNV and CDR2 YYDKDF (reference sequence). The CDR3 spells CATSRDKWDPYEQYF. CDR3 DNA: TGTGCCACCAGCAGAGATAAGTGGGACCCCTACGAGCAGTACTTC.

V and J are TRBV7-8 and TRBJ2-2; D possibly corresponds to TRBD2 (5 bases). The CDR3 loop spans 15 amino acids. Deletions cut 6 bases from V and 6 bases from J, with 17 bases between. CDR1 and CDR2 (germline): SGHVS, FQNEAQ. In nucleotides, the CDR3 is TGTGCCAGCAGTTCAACCCCGGGGAGAGCCGGGGAGCTGTTTTTT. Encoded protein: CASSSTPGRAGELFF.

The CDR3 nucleotides are TGTGCCAGTAGTCTCGGGACAGGGGTCCAGCTGTTTTTT. As protein: CASSLGTGVQLFF. J is TRBJ1-4 and V is TRBV19; 10 bases are a match to TRBD1. CDR3 length: 13 amino acids. CDR1 and CDR2 (germline): LNHDA, SQIVND (reference sequence). J was trimmed by 14 bases and V by 5 bases; bases with no gene match: 8.

The chain couples TRBV5-1 to TRBJ2-1, with D possibly matching TRBD2 (7 bases). There are 15 residues in the CDR3. Germline V gives CDR1 SGHRS, CDR2 YFSETQ. V was shortened by 4 bases and J by 6 bases, with 17 bases between the two germline ends. The CDR3 DNA reads TGCGCCAGCAGCGCCGCAGTGGGGGGGCCCAATGAGCAGTTCTTC. Translating it yields CASSAAVGGPNEQFF. Variable domain in full (rest from reference TRBV5-1 and TRBJ2-1): KAGVTQTPRYLIKTRGQQVTLSCSPISGHRSVSWYQQTPGQGLQFLFEYFSETQRNKGNFPGRFSGRQFSNSRSEMNVSTLELGDSALYLCASSAAVGGPNEQFFGPGTRLTVL.

J is TRBJ1-3 and V is TRBV7-9, with 10 nucleotides matching TRBD1. Germline loops: CDR1 SEHNR, CDR2 FQNEAQ (reference sequence). V was clipped by 4 bases and J by 2 bases; unmatched bases: 14. The CDR3 contains 19 residues. The CDR3 DNA is TGTGCCAGCAGCTCCTATAAACAGACAGGGGGCGCGCCTGGAAACACCATATATTTT. Protein product: CASSSYKQTGGAPGNTIYF.

In its sample, this clone was seen once. The chain has TRBV6-5 and TRBJ2-1, with unresolved D. CDR1 is MNHEY and CDR2 is SVGAGI in the germline V gene. Trimming shortened V by 2 bases and J by 8 bases, and 4 bases separated the two germline ends. The CDR3 runs to 11 residues. The CDR3 loop is CASSYPDEQFF. The CDR3 bases are TGTGCCAGCAGTTACCCCGATGAGCAGTTCTTC.

This clone was observed once. The chain carries TRBV19 and TRBJ2-4, with D tentatively TRBD1 (6 bases). CDR1 and CDR2 (germline): LNHDA, SQIVND (reference sequence). The length of the CDR3 is 12 residues. V dropped 3 bases and J dropped 11 bases, with 11 bases sitting between them. CDR3 DNA: TGTGCCAGTAGTATCCCAGGGGAGCTTCAGTACTTC. This sequence encodes CASSIPGELQYF. The complete variable domain, with remaining parts taken from reference TRBV19 and TRBJ2-4, reads DGGITQSPKYLFRKEGQNVTLSCEQNLNHDAMYWYRQDPGQGLRLIYYSQIVNDFQKGDIAEGYSVSREKKESFPLTVTSAQKNPTAFYLCASSIPGELQYFGAGTRLSVL.

The V gene is TRBV5-1, the J gene TRBJ2-1; 8 bases line up with TRBD2. J gave up 9 bases and V 0 bases, and 5 bases lay outside the gene matches. The CDR3 is 14 amino acids. CDR1 is SGHRS, CDR2 YFSETQ, per germline. This chain's CDR3 is CASSLEGLAPEQFF. CDR3 nucleotide sequence: TGCGCCAGCAGCTTGGAAGGACTAGCTCCTGAGCAGTTCTTC.

This chain joins TRBV5-6 and TRBJ1-1, with 9 positions matching TRBD1. Germline CDR1 and CDR2: SGHDT and YYEEEE. The CDR3 consists of 15 residues. The J segment lost 0 bases and the V segment lost 2 bases, leaving 2 bases of the junction unmatched. The CDR3 nucleotides read TGTGCCAGCAGCTTCGGACAGGGGATGAACACTGAAGCTTTCTTT. It is translated as CASSFGQGMNTEAFF.